The clone carrying this T cell receptor beta chain turned up a few times. As yet, its antigen is unknown. Trimming removed 6 bases at V and 0 bases at J, with 20 bases between. The CDR3 sequence is 16 residues long. The germline CDR1 and CDR2 sequences are DFQATT and SNEGSKA (reference sequence). These data belong to a study of T-cell reconstitution after alpha-beta-depleted transplantation in children. Study-level results: Reportedly, roughly two months post-transplant, alpha-beta T cells arose from several hundred expanded graft clones. Counts and diversity of T cells one year after transplant came mostly from newly produced T cells. From surviving recipient T cells and thymic progenitors came the high day-60 TCRbeta diversity observed in some patients.

Unique molecular identifiers were incorporated during preparation of the TCRbeta library. TCRdb analysed the PCR reads with MiXCR anew, one entry per CDR3 protein. The table has some 600,000 distinct CDR3 sequences, approximately 13% seen once. This chain joins TRBV20-1 and TRBJ1-2; no clear D. Sequenced material: PBMCs, mostly from graft donor cells, taken 360 days after TCRalphabeta/CD19-depleted stem cell transplant. The TCR comes from a male patient between 10 and 17 years old who had a stem cell transplant for acute myeloid leukemia, so the T cells may come from the graft donor. CDR3: CSAAEVAGGPNYGYTF. CDR3 in DNA: TGCAGTGCCGCCGAGGTTGCGGGAGGGCCTAACTATGGCTACACCTTC.